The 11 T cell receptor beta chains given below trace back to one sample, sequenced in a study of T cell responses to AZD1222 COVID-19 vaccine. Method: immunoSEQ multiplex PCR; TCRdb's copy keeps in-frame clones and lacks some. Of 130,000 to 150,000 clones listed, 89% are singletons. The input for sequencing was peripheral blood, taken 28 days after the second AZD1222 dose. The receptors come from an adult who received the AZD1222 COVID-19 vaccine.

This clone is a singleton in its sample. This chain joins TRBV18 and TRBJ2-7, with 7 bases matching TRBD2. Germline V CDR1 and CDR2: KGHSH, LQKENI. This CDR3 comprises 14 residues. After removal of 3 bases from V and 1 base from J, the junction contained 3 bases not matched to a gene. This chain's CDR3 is CASSPVSGSYEQYF. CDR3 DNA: TGTGCCAGCTCACCTGTTAGCGGGTCCTACGAGCAGTACTTC.

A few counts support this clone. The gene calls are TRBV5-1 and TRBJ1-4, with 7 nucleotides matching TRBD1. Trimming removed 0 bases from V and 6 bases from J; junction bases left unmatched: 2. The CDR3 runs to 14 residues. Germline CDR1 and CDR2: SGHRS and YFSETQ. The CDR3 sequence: CASSLGQGHEKLFF. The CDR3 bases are TGCGCCAGCAGCTTGGGACAGGGTCATGAAAAACTGTTTTTT.

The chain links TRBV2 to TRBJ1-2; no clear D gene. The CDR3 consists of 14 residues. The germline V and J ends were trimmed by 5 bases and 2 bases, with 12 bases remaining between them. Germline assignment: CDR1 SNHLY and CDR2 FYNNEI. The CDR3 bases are TGTGCCAGCAGTCCCCGCGGCGGCAACTATGGCTACACCTTC. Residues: CASSPRGGNYGYTF.

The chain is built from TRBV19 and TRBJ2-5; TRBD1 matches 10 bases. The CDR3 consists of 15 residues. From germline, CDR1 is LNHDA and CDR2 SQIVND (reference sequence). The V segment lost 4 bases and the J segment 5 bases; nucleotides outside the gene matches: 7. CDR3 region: CASSKPDRGRETQYF. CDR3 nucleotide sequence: TGTGCCAGTAGTAAACCCGACAGGGGGCGGGAGACCCAGTACTTC.

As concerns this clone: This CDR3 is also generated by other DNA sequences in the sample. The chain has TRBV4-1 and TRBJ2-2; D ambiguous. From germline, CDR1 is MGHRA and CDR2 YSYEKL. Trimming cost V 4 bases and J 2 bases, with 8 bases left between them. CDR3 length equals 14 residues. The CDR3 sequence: CASSLGPNTGELFF. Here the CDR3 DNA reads TGCGCCAGCAGCCTCGGCCCCAACACCGGGGAGCTGTTTTTT.

The CDR3 reads CATRGSENTGELFF. In DNA form, the CDR3 reads TGTGCCACCAGGGGATCGGAAAACACCGGGGAGCTGTTTTTT. The chain recombines TRBV2 with TRBJ2-2; TRBD1 is a possible D gene (6 bases). V shed 10 bases and J shed 2 bases, with 14 bases lying between them. Per germline, CDR1 SNHLY and CDR2 FYNNEI. This CDR3 region has 14 residues.

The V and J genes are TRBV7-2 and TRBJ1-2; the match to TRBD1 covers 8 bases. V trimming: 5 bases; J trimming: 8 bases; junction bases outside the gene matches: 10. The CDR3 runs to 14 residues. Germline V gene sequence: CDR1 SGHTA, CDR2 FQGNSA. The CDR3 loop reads CASSPTGGEQGYTF. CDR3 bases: TGTGCCAGCAGCCCAACAGGGGGGGAGCAAGGCTACACCTTC.

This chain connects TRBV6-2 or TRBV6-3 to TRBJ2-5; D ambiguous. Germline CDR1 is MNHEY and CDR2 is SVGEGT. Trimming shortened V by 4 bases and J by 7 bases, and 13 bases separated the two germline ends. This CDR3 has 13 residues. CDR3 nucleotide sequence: TGTGCCAGCAGTTTACCCTCCTCGGGGACCCAGTACTTC. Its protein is CASSLPSSGTQYF.

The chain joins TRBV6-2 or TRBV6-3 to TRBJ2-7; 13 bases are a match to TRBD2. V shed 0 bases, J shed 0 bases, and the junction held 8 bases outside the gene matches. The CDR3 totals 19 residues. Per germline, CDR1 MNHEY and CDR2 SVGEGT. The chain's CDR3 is CASSYSSRLAGGHSYEQYF. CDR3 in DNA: TGTGCCAGCAGTTACTCGTCGCGACTAGCGGGAGGCCACTCCTACGAGCAGTACTTC.

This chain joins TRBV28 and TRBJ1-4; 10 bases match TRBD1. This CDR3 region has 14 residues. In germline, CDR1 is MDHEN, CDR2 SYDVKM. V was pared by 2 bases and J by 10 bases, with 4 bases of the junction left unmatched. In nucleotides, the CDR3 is TGTGCCAGCAGTTTAGGACAGGGGGAGGGAAAACTGTTTTTT. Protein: CASSLGQGEGKLFF.

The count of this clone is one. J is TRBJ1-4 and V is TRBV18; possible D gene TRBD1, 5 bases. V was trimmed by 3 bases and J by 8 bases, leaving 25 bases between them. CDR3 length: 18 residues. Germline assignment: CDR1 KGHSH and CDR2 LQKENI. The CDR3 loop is CASSPQAGTILRWEKLFF. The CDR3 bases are TGTGCCAGCTCACCCCAGGCAGGGACGATATTGCGGTGGGAAAAACTGTTTTTT.